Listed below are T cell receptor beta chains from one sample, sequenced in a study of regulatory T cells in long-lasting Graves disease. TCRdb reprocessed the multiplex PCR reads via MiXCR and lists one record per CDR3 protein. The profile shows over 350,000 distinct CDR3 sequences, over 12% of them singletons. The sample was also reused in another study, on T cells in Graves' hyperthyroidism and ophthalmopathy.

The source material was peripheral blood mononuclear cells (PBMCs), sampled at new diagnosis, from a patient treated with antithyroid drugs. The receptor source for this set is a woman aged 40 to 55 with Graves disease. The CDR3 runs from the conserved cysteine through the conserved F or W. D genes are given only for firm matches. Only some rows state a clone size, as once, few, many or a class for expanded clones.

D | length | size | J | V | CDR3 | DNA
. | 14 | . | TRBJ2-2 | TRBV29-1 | CSVLGQQNTGELFF | TGCAGCGTTCTCGGACAGCAGAACACCGGGGAGCTGTTTTTT
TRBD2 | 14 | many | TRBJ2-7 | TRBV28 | CASSTPGLLGEQYF | TGTGCCAGCAGCACCCCGGGACTACTTGGGGAGCAGTACTTC
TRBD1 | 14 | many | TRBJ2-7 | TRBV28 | CASSTRTGVNEQYF | TGTGCCAGCAGTACCAGGACAGGGGTCAACGAGCAGTACTTC
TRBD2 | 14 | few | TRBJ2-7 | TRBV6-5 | CASRLLAGVVEQYF | TGTGCCAGCAGATTACTAGCGGGAGTTGTCGAGCAGTACTTC
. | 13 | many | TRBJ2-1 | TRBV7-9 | CASSFGLGDEQFF | TGTGCCAGCAGCTTCGGACTTGGCGATGAGCAGTTCTTC
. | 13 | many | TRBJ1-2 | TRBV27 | CASSLSSNYGYTF | TGTGCCAGCAGTTTGAGTAGTAACTATGGCTACACCTTC
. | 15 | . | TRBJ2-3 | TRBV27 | CASTITALRPDTQYF | TGTGCCAGCACCATTACCGCTCTCCGCCCGGATACGCAGTATTTT
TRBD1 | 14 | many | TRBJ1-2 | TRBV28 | CASSFSTGGYGYTF | TGTGCCAGCAGTTTCTCGACAGGGGGCTATGGCTACACCTTC
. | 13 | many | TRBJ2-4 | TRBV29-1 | CSVVGRAKNIQYF | TGCAGCGTTGTTGGGCGGGCCAAAAACATTCAGTACTTC
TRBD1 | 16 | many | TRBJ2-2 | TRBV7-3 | CASSADRVRSTGELFF | TGTGCCAGCAGCGCGGACAGGGTCCGCTCCACCGGGGAGCTGTTTTTT
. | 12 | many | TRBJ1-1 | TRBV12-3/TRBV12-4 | CASSLGSLRAFF | TGTGCCAGCAGTTTGGGCAGCTTGAGGGCTTTCTTT
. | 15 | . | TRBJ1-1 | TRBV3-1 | CASSQDYIRNSEAFF | TGTGCCAGCAGCCAAGATTATATTAGGAACAGCGAAGCTTTCTTT
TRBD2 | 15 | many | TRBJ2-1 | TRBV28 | CASFQGLAGYNEQFF | TGTGCCAGCTTCCAGGGACTAGCGGGATACAATGAGCAGTTCTTC
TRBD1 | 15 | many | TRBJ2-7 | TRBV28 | CASSLVGQGSYEQYF | TGTGCCAGCAGTTTAGTGGGACAGGGTTCCTACGAGCAGTACTTC
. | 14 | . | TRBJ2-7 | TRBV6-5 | CASSYLRDKDEQYF | TGTGCCAGCAGTTACTTACGAGACAAGGACGAGCAGTACTTC
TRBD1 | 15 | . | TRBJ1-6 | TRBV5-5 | CASSQGQGMNSPLHF | TGTGCCAGCAGCCAAGGACAGGGGATGAATTCACCCCTCCACTTT
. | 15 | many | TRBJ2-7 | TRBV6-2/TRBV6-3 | CASSLGGVPSYEQYF | TGTGCCAGCAGTTTAGGGGGTGTACCCTCCTACGAGCAGTACTTC
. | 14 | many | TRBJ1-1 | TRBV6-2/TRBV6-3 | CASSSRTGNTEAFF | TGTGCCAGCAGTTCACGGACGGGTAACACTGAAGCTTTCTTT
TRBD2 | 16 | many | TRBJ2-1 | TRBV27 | CASRDLSGSRYNEQFF | TGTGCCAGCAGAGACCTTAGCGGGAGCCGCTACAATGAGCAGTTCTTC
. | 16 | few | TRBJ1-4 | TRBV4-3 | CASSQSRTVLNEKLFF | TGCGCCAGCAGCCAAAGTAGGACGGTTCTGAATGAAAAACTGTTTTTT
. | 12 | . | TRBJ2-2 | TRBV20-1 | CSAPQNTGELFF | TGCAGTGCTCCTCAAAACACCGGGGAGCTGTTTTTT